The TCR beta chain described here comes from a study of cytomegalovirus exposure and HLA in healthy donors. Study context: Prior work identified some 120 million unique TCR beta sequences in around 170 million T cells. The Caucasian-associated ancestry cluster held over 65% of around 380 genotyped donors. The study's findings and limits: Sequencing likely generated an artifact that appeared as a cluster of highly shared sequence variants.

This CDR3 is built from 14 residues. Germline values: CDR1 SGHNT, CDR2 YYREEE (reference sequence). About this clone itself: Its cognate antigen is unknown. An end of the junction differs from the germline gene, which may be a read error.

Amplification used 60 Vbeta primers and 13 Jbeta primers. Clones were read by immunoSEQ multiplex PCR, and TCRdb kept only the in-frame ones, dropping some. This sample has about 150,000 clones, with roughly 70% found just once. Input material: PBMCs. This TCR came from a man in his thirties or forties in good health and CMV-seronegative. V usage is TRBV5-4 and J usage is TRBJ2-4, with TRBD1 as a possible D gene (5 bases). The CDR3 reads CASSLFQGANSQYF. The CDR3 DNA is TGTGCCAGCAGCCTGTTTCAAGGGGCAAACAGTCAGTACTTC.